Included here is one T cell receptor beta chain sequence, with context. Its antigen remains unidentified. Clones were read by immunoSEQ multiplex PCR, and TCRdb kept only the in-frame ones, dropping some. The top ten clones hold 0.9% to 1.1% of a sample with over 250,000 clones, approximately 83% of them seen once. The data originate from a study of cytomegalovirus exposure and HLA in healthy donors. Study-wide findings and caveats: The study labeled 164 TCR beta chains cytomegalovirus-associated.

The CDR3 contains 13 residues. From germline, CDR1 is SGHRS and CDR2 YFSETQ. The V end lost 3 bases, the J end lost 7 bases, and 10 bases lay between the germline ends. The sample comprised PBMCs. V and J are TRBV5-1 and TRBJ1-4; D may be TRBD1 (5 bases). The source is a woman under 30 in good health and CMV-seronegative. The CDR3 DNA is TGCGCCAGCAGCTGGGGGGAGGGTGAAAAACTGTTTTTT. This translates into CASSWGEGEKLFF.